The rows below give T cell receptor beta chains drawn from one sample of a study of blood T cell repertoires in COVID-19. Profiling relied on immunoSEQ multiplex PCR, and the TCRdb table lists in-frame clones only, not all of them. The sample shows about 170,000 clones, around 85% of them seen only once. Source material: peripheral blood. Receptor source: a man aged 55 to 70 who had recovered from COVID-19. The CDR3 runs from the conserved cysteine through the conserved F or W. A D gene is named only where the DNA matches it firmly. The size field is filled for only some rows; it gives once, few, many or a size class.

TRBJ1-5	TRBV11-2	.	.	CASSLGRGGQPQHF	TGTGCCAGCAGCTTAGGGAGGGGCGGCCAGCCCCAGCATTTT
TRBJ1-1	TRBV11-2	TRBD1	.	CASSFDRGAFF	TGTGCCAGCAGCTTCGACAGGGGGGCTTTCTTT
TRBJ2-5	TRBV5-4	TRBD2	.	CASSLGTSERETQYF	TGTGCCAGCAGCCTAGGGACTAGCGAGAGAGAGACCCAGTACTTC
TRBJ1-2	TRBV28	.	few	CASSRNRYYGYTF	TGTGCCAGCAGTAGAAACAGGTACTATGGCTACACCTTC
TRBJ1-1	TRBV10-2	.	.	CASSTGQPFTEAFF	TGCGCCAGCAGTACCGGACAGCCCTTCACTGAAGCTTTCTTT
TRBJ2-7	TRBV7-2	TRBD1	.	CASRRTGTYEQYF	TGTGCCAGCAGGCGGACAGGGACCTACGAGCAGTACTTC
TRBJ1-1	TRBV4-3	TRBD1	.	CASSQGGGQGAYTEAFF	TGCGCCAGCAGCCAAGGAGGAGGACAGGGGGCTTACACTGAAGCTTTCTTT
TRBJ2-5	TRBV5-1	.	.	CASSALRGSGETQYF	TGCGCCAGCAGCGCACTCCGGGGGTCTGGAGAGACCCAGTACTTC
TRBJ2-5	TRBV7-8	.	.	CASSLVQRETQYF	TGTGCCAGCAGCTTAGTTCAGAGGGAGACCCAGTACTTC
TRBJ2-7	TRBV7-9	.	few	CASSLDTSGEQYF	TGTGCCAGCAGCTTGGACACTTCCGGAGAGCAGTACTTC
TRBJ2-1	TRBV27	.	.	CASSLERRTYNEQFF	TGTGCCAGCAGTTTGGAACGGAGGACCTACAATGAGCAGTTCTTC
TRBJ2-5	TRBV9	.	.	CASSKGLIQETQYF	TGTGCCAGCAGCAAGGGACTGATCCAAGAGACCCAGTACTTC
TRBJ1-1	TRBV7-9	.	.	CASSSQGGTEAFF	TGTGCCAGCAGCTCTCAGGGAGGTACTGAAGCTTTCTTT
TRBJ2-7	TRBV18	TRBD1	few	CASSQTGGSYEQYF	TGTGCCAGCTCCCAAACAGGGGGATCCTACGAGCAGTACTTC
TRBJ1-5	TRBV6-6	.	.	CASSYEDSQPQHF	TGTGCCAGCAGTTATGAGGATTCGCAGCCCCAGCATTTT
TRBJ2-7	TRBV6-5	.	once	CASSPDYPNHSQYF	TGTGCCAGCAGCCCCGACTACCCCAATCACTCGCAGTACTTC
TRBJ1-5	TRBV30	.	.	CAWTKSTGGNQPQHF	TGTGCCTGGACTAAATCGACAGGAGGCAATCAGCCCCAGCATTTT
TRBJ2-3	TRBV19	.	.	CASRSQGTDTQYF	TGTGCCAGTAGATCACAGGGAACAGATACGCAGTATTTT
TRBJ1-3	TRBV4-2	TRBD1	.	CASSQVLGQAGNTIYF	TGTGCCAGCAGCCAAGTTCTGGGACAGGCAGGAAACACCATATATTTT
TRBJ2-1	TRBV4-1	TRBD2	.	CASSHRLAEGSYNEQFF	TGCGCCAGCAGCCACCGACTAGCTGAAGGCTCCTACAATGAGCAGTTCTTC
TRBJ2-1	TRBV19	TRBD2	.	CASSSSSGGFLNEQFF	TGTGCCAGTAGTAGTTCTAGCGGGGGGTTCCTCAATGAGCAGTTCTTC
TRBJ2-5	TRBV7-3	TRBD2	.	CASSLSGGVQETQYF	TGTGCCAGCAGCTTAAGCGGGGGGGTCCAAGAGACCCAGTACTTC
TRBJ1-1	TRBV24-1	.	.	CATSEGLLGNTEAFF	TGTGCCACCAGTGAGGGGCTCTTAGGGAACACTGAAGCTTTCTTT
TRBJ1-1	TRBV5-4	.	once	CASRTAQGYTEAFF	TGTGCCAGCCGTACAGCGCAGGGATACACTGAAGCTTTCTTT
TRBJ1-2	TRBV5-5	.	.	CASSLPESTSSGYGYTF	TGTGCCAGCAGTCTCCCGGAATCCACTTCTTCAGGCTATGGCTACACCTTC
TRBJ2-3	TRBV11-2	TRBD1	.	CASSSASTGNTQYF	TGTGCCAGCAGCTCCGCCTCGACAGGGAATACGCAGTATTTT
TRBJ2-1	TRBV12-5	TRBD1	.	CASGPGTGYNEQFF	TGTGCTAGTGGTCCGGGGACAGGGTACAATGAGCAGTTCTTC
TRBJ2-1	TRBV6-2/TRBV6-3	.	.	CASSYGPGEIPYNEQFF	TGTGCCAGCAGTTACGGGCCGGGGGAGATCCCCTACAATGAGCAGTTCTTC
TRBJ1-4	TRBV27	TRBD1	.	CASGRDRGEKLFF	TGTGCCAGCGGTCGGGACAGGGGGGAAAAACTGTTTTTT
TRBJ1-1	TRBV5-5	.	few	CASSMWATEEAFF	TGTGCCAGCAGCATGTGGGCCACGGAAGAGGCTTTCTTT
TRBJ2-1	TRBV7-6	.	.	CASSLLTGGYNEQFF	TGTGCCAGCAGCCTGCTAACCGGGGGCTACAATGAGCAGTTCTTC
TRBJ2-7	TRBV27	.	.	CASSLGGIDEQYF	TGTGCCAGCAGTTTGGGGGGTATCGACGAGCAGTACTTC
TRBJ2-4	TRBV3-1/TRBV3-2	.	few	CASSRVGGHIQYF	TGTGCCAGCAGCCGGGTCGGAGGACACATTCAGTACTTC
TRBJ1-6	TRBV18	TRBD1	few	CASSDRENSPLHF	TGTGCCAGCTCCGACAGGGAGAATTCACCCCTCCACTTT
TRBJ2-5	TRBV19	TRBD1	.	CASSSGGTGLFETQYF	TGTGCCAGTAGCTCAGGGGGGACAGGACTTTTTGAGACCCAGTACTTC
TRBJ1-1	TRBV12-3/TRBV12-4	.	.	CASSSDRNTEAFF	TGTGCCAGCAGCTCGGACAGGAACACTGAAGCTTTCTTT
TRBJ2-3	TRBV19	.	.	CASTGADTQYF	TGTGCCAGTACTGGGGCTGATACGCAGTATTTT
TRBJ2-3	TRBV6-6	TRBD1	.	CASSYSPGGGTDTQYF	TGTGCCAGCAGTTACTCGCCAGGGGGCGGAACAGATACGCAGTATTTT
TRBJ2-7	TRBV4-3	TRBD1	few	CASSSDRAGSYEQYF	TGCGCCAGCAGCTCCGACAGGGCCGGGTCCTACGAGCAGTACTTC
TRBJ2-6	TRBV30	.	few	CAWSEDNSGANVLTF	TGTGCCTGGAGCGAAGACAACTCTGGGGCCAACGTCCTGACTTTC
TRBJ2-5	TRBV6-2/TRBV6-3	.	.	CASSNLRDRVGGQETQYF	TGTGCCAGCAGTAACCTAAGGGATCGGGTAGGCGGGCAAGAGACCCAGTACTTC
TRBJ1-1	TRBV5-1	TRBD1	.	CASRTGQGDTEAFF	TGCGCCAGCAGAACGGGACAGGGTGACACTGAAGCTTTCTTT
TRBJ1-1	TRBV30	TRBD1	.	CAWNPGQGGGEAFF	TGTGCCTGGAATCCCGGACAGGGGGGCGGTGAAGCTTTCTTT
TRBJ1-6	TRBV5-6	.	.	CASSPTPGDNSPLHF	TGTGCCAGCAGCCCCACGCCTGGAGATAATTCACCCCTCCACTTT
TRBJ2-2	TRBV2	.	.	CASKSEGTGELFF	TGTGCCAGCAAGTCAGAGGGCACCGGGGAGCTGTTTTTT